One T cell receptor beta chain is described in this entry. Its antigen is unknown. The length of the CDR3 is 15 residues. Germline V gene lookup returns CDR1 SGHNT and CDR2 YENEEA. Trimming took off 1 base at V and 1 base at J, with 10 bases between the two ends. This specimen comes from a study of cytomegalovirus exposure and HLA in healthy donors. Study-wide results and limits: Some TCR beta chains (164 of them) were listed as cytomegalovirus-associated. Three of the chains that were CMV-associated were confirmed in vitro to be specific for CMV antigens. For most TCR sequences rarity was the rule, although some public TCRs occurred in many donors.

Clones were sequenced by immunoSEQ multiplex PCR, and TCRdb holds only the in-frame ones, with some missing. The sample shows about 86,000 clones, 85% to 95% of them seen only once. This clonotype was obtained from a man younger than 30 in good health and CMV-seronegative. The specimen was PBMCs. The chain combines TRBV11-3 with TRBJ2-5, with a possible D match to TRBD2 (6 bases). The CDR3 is CASSLGGTVQETQYF. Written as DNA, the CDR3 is TGTGCCAGCAGCTTAGGAGGGACTGTCCAAGAGACCCAGTACTTC. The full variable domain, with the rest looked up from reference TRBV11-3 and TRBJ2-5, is EAGVVQSPRYKIIEKKQPVAFWCNPISGHNTLYWYLQNLGQGPELLIRYENEEAVDDSQLPKDRFSAERLKGVDSTLKIQPAELGDSAVYLCASSLGGTVQETQYFGPGTRLLVL.